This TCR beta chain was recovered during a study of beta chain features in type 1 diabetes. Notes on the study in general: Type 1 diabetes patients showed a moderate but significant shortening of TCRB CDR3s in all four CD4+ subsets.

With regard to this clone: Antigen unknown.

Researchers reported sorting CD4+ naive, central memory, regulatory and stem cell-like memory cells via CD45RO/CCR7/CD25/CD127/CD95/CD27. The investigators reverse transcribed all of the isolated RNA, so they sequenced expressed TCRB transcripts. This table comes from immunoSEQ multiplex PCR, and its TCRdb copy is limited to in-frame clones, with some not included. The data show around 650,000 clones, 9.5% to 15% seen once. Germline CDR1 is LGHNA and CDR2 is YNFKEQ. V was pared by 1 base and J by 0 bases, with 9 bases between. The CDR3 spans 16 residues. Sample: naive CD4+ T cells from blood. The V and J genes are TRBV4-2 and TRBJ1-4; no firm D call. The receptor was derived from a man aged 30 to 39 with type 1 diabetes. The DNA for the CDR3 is TGTGCCAGCAGCCAAGGAAGCGGAACAACTAATGAAAAACTGTTTTTT. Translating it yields CASSQGSGTTNEKLFF.